This T cell receptor (beta chain) originates from a study of identical twins. CDR3 length: 13 amino acids. Each CDR3 protein is one row after TCRdb ran MiXCR on the 5' RACE reads. The table lists hundreds of thousands of distinct CDR3 sequences, 9% to 15% of them singletons. Regarding this clonotype: Germline and junction disagree at one end, which may indicate a read error.

This sample also appeared in a second study, on yellow fever vaccine responses in identical twins.

This chain joins TRBV12-3 or TRBV12-4 and TRBJ2-5, with TRBD1 identical over 7 bases. This clonotype was sampled from a woman between 18 and 30 years old in good health. Source material: CD8+ T cells sorted from blood. CDR3 loop: CASKRGQVETRYF. Written as DNA, the CDR3 is TGTGCCAGCAAACGCGGACAGGTCGAGACCCGGTACTTC.